The clone carrying this T cell receptor beta chain was recorded many times. The target antigen is unknown. This specimen belongs to a study of CD8 T cells in ankylosing spondylitis. Study-wide findings and caveats: Researchers reportedly found disease-linked clones significantly enriched in matched ankylosing spondylitis synovial fluid.

For TCR beta, libraries came from quantitative 5'-RACE with molecular barcodes. TCRdb redid the calling of the 5' RACE reads with MiXCR, one entry per CDR3 protein. Altogether 150,000 to 200,000 distinct CDR3 sequences are present, 15% to 20% being singletons, with the ten largest covering roughly 4.5%. Trimming stripped 3 bases from V and 4 bases from J, with 12 bases between. The length of the CDR3 is 14 residues. Germline CDR1 reads MNHEY; CDR2 reads SVGAGI. The sample was blood, either unsorted or a sorted T cell fraction (not recorded which). This TCR was recovered from a male donor aged 5 to 29 with ankylosing spondylitis or in good health (not recorded which). The chain carries TRBV6-5 and TRBJ2-5; no clear D gene. In nucleotides, the CDR3 is TGTGCCAGCAGTTATTGGCAGGCGTCAGAGACCCAGTACTTC. This translates into CASSYWQASETQYF.